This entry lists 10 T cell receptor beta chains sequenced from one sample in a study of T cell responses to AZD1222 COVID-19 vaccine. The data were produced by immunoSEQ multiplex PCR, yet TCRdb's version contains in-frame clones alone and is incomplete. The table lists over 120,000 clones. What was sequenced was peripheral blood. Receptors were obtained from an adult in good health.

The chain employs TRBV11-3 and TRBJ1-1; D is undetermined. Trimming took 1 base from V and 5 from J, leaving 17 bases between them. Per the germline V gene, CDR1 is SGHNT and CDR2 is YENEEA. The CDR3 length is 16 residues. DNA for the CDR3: TGTGCCAGCAGCTTAGTAACAGCAATTCTTTGGACTGAAGCTTTCTTT. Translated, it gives CASSLVTAILWTEAFF.

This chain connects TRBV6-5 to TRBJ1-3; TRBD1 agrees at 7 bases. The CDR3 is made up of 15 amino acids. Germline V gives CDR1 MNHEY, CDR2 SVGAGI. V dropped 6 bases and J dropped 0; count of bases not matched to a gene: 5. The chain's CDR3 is CASSRDSFSGNTIYF. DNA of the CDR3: TGTGCCAGCAGCCGGGACAGCTTCTCTGGAAACACCATATATTTT.

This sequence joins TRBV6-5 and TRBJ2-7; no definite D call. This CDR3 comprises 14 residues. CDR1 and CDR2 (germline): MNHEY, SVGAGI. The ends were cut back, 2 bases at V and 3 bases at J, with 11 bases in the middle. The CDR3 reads CASSYHPVGYEQYF. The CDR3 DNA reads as TGTGCCAGCAGTTACCATCCCGTCGGCTACGAGCAGTACTTC.

The CDR3 bases are TGCGCCAGCAGCCAGGGATCGAACACCGGGGAGCTGTTTTTT. Amino acids: CASSQGSNTGELFF. The V gene is TRBV4-3, the J gene TRBJ2-2; D is uncertain. There are 14 residues in the CDR3. Germline V lookup: CDR1 LGHNA, CDR2 YSLEER. With 3 bases removed from V and 0 bases from J, the gap between germline ends came to 5 bases.

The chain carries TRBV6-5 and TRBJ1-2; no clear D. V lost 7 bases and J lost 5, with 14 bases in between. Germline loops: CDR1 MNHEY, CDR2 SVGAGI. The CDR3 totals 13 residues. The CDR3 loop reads CASTAGFRYGYTF. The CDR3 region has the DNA TGTGCCAGCACGGCAGGTTTTAGGTATGGCTACACCTTC.

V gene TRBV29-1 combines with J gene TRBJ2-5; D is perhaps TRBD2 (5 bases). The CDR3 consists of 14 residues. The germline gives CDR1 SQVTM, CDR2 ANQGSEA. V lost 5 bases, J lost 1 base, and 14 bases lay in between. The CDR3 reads CSVPLGGSQETQYF. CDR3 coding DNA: TGCAGCGTTCCACTCGGAGGCAGCCAAGAGACCCAGTACTTC.

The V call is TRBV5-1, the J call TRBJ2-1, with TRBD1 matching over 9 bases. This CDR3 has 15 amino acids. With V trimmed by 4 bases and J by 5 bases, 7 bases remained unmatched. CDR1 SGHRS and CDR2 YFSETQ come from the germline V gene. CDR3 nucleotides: TGCGCCAGCAGCGCGAGGACAGGGGCAAACAATGAGCAGTTCTTC. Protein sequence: CASSARTGANNEQFF.

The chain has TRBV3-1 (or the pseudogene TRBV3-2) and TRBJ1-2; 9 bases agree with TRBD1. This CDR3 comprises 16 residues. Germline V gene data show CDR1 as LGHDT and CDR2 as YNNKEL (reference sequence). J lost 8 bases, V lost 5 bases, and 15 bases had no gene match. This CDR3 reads CASSTRRQGGLAGYTF. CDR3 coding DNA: TGTGCCAGCAGCACCCGAAGACAGGGGGGTTTGGCGGGCTACACCTTC.

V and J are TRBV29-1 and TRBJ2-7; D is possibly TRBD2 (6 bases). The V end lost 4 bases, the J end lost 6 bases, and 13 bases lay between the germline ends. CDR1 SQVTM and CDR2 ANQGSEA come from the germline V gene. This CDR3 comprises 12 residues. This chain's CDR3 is CSVVGGGGEQYF. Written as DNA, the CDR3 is TGCAGCGTTGTTGGGGGAGGCGGCGAGCAGTACTTC.

The CDR3 sequence: CASLQGNTEAFF. CDR3 bases: TGTGCCAGCCTACAGGGGAACACTGAAGCTTTCTTT. The chain has TRBV6-5 and TRBJ1-1, with D maybe TRBD1 (6 bases). Germline-derived CDR1 and CDR2 are MNHEY and SVGAGI. The V and J ends lost 8 bases and 1 base respectively, with 8 bases between them. This CDR3 has 12 residues.